This record looks at one T cell receptor beta chain sequence and its context. Libraries were prepared by immunoSEQ multiplex PCR; TCRdb keeps only in-frame clonotypes and omits some of them. The table shows roughly 130,000 clones, with over 75% occurring only once. Germline CDR1 and CDR2: WSHSY and SAAADI. Trimming left V 0 bases short and J 5 bases short, with 4 bases between. This CDR3 has 12 amino acids. This entry belongs to a study of control samples from healthy donors and cancer patients. The chain has TRBV10-2 and TRBJ1-2; D unclear. This clonotype originated in a man between 18 and 35 years old in good health. Sequences were obtained from blood. CDR3 residues: CASSESGYGYTF. The DNA for the CDR3 is TGCGCCAGCAGTGAGTCAGGGTATGGCTACACCTTC.